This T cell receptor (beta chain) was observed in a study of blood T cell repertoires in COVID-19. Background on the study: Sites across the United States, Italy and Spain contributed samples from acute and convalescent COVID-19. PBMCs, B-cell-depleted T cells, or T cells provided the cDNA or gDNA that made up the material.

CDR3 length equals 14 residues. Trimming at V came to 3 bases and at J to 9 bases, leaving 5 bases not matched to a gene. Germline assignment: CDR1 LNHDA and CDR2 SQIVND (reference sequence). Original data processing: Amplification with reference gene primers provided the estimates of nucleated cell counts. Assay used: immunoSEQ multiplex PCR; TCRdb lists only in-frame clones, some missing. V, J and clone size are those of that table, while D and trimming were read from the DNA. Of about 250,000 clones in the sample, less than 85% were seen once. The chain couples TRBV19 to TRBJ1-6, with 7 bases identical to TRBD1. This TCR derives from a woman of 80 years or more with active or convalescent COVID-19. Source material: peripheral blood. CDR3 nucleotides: TGTGCCAGTAGTATTGGGACAGTCTCTTCACCCCTCCACTTT. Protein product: CASSIGTVSSPLHF.